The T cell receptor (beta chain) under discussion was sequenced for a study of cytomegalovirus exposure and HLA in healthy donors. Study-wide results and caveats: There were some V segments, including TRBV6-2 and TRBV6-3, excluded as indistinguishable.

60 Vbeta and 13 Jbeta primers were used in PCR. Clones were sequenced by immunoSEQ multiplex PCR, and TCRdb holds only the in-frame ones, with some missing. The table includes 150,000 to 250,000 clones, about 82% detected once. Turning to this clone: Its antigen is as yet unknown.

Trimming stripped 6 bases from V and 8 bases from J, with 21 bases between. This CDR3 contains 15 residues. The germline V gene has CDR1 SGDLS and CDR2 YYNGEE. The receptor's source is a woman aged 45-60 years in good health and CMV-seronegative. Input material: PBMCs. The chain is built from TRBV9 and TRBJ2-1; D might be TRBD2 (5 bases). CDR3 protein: CASTPLRGANDEQFF. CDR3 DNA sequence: TGTGCCAGCACCCCCTTACGGGGAGCCAACGATGAGCAGTTCTTC. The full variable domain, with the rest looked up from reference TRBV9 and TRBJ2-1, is DSGVTQTPKHLITATGQRVTLRCSPRSGDLSVYWYQQSLDQGLQFLIQYYNGEERAKGNILERFSAQQFPDLHSELNLSSLELGDSALYFCASTPLRGANDEQFFGPGTRLTVL.